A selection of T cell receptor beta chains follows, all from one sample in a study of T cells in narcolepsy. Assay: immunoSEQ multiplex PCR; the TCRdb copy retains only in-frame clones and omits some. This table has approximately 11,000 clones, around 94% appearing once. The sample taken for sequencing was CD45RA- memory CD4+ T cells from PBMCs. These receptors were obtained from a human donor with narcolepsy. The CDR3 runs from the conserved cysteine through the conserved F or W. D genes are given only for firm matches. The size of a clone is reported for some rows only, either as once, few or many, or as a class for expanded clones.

CDR3aa: CATSRGTGNEKLFF
CDR3nt: TGTGCCACCAGCAGAGGGACAGGGAACGAAAAACTGTTTTTT
j_gene: TRBJ1-4
d_gene: TRBD1
v_gene: TRBV15
abundance: once

CDR3aa: CASSPVSGMGQETQYF
CDR3nt: TGTGCCAGCAGCCCGGTGTCAGGGATGGGTCAAGAGACCCAGTACTTC
j_gene: TRBJ2-5
d_gene: -
v_gene: TRBV5-4
abundance: -

CDR3aa: CASSVAIGQGAYNEQFF
CDR3nt: TGTGCCAGCAGCGTAGCGATTGGGCAGGGAGCCTACAATGAGCAGTTCTTC
j_gene: TRBJ2-1
d_gene: -
v_gene: TRBV9
abundance: -

CDR3aa: CASSSSLIAGAAGGELFF
CDR3nt: TGTGCCAGCAGTTCGTCCTTGATAGCGGGGGCCGCGGGCGGGGAGCTGTTTTTT
j_gene: TRBJ2-2
d_gene: TRBD2
v_gene: TRBV7-3
abundance: -

CDR3aa: CASAPGGTAKETQYF
CDR3nt: TGCGCCAGCGCCCCCGGGGGGACAGCTAAAGAGACCCAGTACTTC
j_gene: TRBJ2-5
d_gene: -
v_gene: TRBV5-1
abundance: -

CDR3aa: CASSLTGSPYGYTF
CDR3nt: TGTGCCAGCAGTTTAACGGGCAGCCCTTATGGCTACACCTTC
j_gene: TRBJ1-2
d_gene: -
v_gene: TRBV27
abundance: few

CDR3aa: CASSAPQVPYEQYF
CDR3nt: TGTGCCAGCAGTGCTCCTCAGGTTCCCTACGAGCAGTACTTC
j_gene: TRBJ2-7
d_gene: -
v_gene: TRBV6-1
abundance: -

CDR3aa: CASSPRVRITSYEQYF
CDR3nt: TGCGCCAGCAGCCCCCGAGTGAGGATTACCTCCTACGAGCAGTACTTC
j_gene: TRBJ2-7
d_gene: -
v_gene: TRBV4-1
abundance: -

CDR3aa: CASSPSGGNQPQHF
CDR3nt: TGTGCCAGCAGCCCAAGTGGAGGCAATCAGCCCCAGCATTTT
j_gene: TRBJ1-5
d_gene: -
v_gene: TRBV7-3
abundance: -

CDR3aa: CAWSVQGVGEKLFF
CDR3nt: TGTGCCTGGAGTGTACAGGGGGTCGGCGAAAAACTGTTTTTT
j_gene: TRBJ1-4
d_gene: TRBD1
v_gene: TRBV30
abundance: -

CDR3aa: CASSLYGGASSGELFF
CDR3nt: TGTGCCAGCAGTCTTTATGGGGGGGCGTCGAGCGGGGAGCTGTTTTTT
j_gene: TRBJ2-2
d_gene: -
v_gene: TRBV2
abundance: few

CDR3aa: CASKGRGGPSSTDTQYF
CDR3nt: TGCGCCAGCAAGGGGCGGGGGGGCCCCTCTAGCACAGATACGCAGTATTTT
j_gene: TRBJ2-3
d_gene: TRBD2
v_gene: TRBV10-2
abundance: -

CDR3aa: CASSEDGYTF
CDR3nt: TGTGCCAGCAGTGAAGATGGCTACACCTTC
j_gene: TRBJ1-2
d_gene: -
v_gene: TRBV2
abundance: -

CDR3aa: CASSSGTGRRETQYF
CDR3nt: TGTGCCAGCAGTTCCGGGACAGGGCGGAGGGAGACCCAGTACTTC
j_gene: TRBJ2-5
d_gene: TRBD1
v_gene: TRBV6-5
abundance: -

CDR3aa: CASSLLNTGAGEAFF
CDR3nt: TGTGCCAGCAGTCTACTAAACACAGGGGCCGGTGAAGCTTTCTTT
j_gene: TRBJ1-1
d_gene: TRBD1
v_gene: TRBV28
abundance: -

CDR3aa: CASSPGSGGNQPQHF
CDR3nt: TGTGCCAGCAGCCCTGGGTCCGGTGGAAATCAGCCCCAGCATTTT
j_gene: TRBJ1-5
d_gene: -
v_gene: TRBV6-1
abundance: -

CDR3aa: CASSLNRGGYGYTF
CDR3nt: TGTGCCAGCAGCCTAAACAGGGGAGGCTATGGCTACACCTTC
j_gene: TRBJ1-2
d_gene: TRBD1
v_gene: TRBV7-9
abundance: -

CDR3aa: CASSYPGLSETQYF
CDR3nt: TGTGCCAGCAGTTACCCCGGACTTAGTGAGACCCAGTACTTC
j_gene: TRBJ2-5
d_gene: -
v_gene: TRBV6-9
abundance: -

CDR3aa: CASRRQGRADTQYF
CDR3nt: TGTGCCAGCAGGCGACAGGGGAGGGCAGATACGCAGTATTTT
j_gene: TRBJ2-3
d_gene: -
v_gene: TRBV6-5
abundance: -

CDR3aa: CASGTHLQGSGYTF
CDR3nt: TGTGCCAGCGGAACTCACCTACAGGGGAGCGGCTACACCTTC
j_gene: TRBJ1-2
d_gene: TRBD1
v_gene: TRBV9
abundance: -

CDR3aa: CAWSVSGRPRQPQHF
CDR3nt: TGTGCCTGGAGTGTATCCGGCAGGCCCCGGCAGCCCCAGCATTTT
j_gene: TRBJ1-5
d_gene: -
v_gene: TRBV30
abundance: -

CDR3aa: CASSSRRTEFRETQYF
CDR3nt: TGTGCCAGCAGCTCTCGTCGTACAGAATTCCGGGAGACCCAGTACTTC
j_gene: TRBJ2-5
d_gene: -
v_gene: TRBV5-6
abundance: -

CDR3aa: CASSLEQNYGYTF
CDR3nt: TGCGCCAGCAGCTTGGAACAGAACTATGGCTACACCTTC
j_gene: TRBJ1-2
d_gene: -
v_gene: TRBV5-1
abundance: once

CDR3aa: CASSPGLSGNTIYF
CDR3nt: TGTGCCAGCAGCCCGGGCTTGTCTGGAAACACCATATATTTT
j_gene: TRBJ1-3
d_gene: -
v_gene: TRBV7-9
abundance: once

CDR3aa: CASSLEGARGTDTQYF
CDR3nt: TGTGCCAGCAGCTTAGAGGGGGCACGTGGGACAGATACGCAGTATTTT
j_gene: TRBJ2-3
d_gene: TRBD1
v_gene: TRBV7-6
abundance: -

CDR3aa: CASSSLEGDGETQYF
CDR3nt: TGTGCCAGCAGTTCCCTAGAGGGCGACGGGGAGACCCAGTACTTC
j_gene: TRBJ2-5
d_gene: -
v_gene: TRBV11-3
abundance: -

CDR3aa: CASRPDTWNTEAFF
CDR3nt: TGTGCCAGCAGACCTGACACCTGGAACACTGAAGCTTTCTTT
j_gene: TRBJ1-1
d_gene: -
v_gene: TRBV6-5
abundance: -

CDR3aa: CSARPEETQYF
CDR3nt: TGCAGTGCTAGACCCGAAGAGACCCAGTACTTC
j_gene: TRBJ2-5
d_gene: -
v_gene: TRBV20-1
abundance: -

CDR3aa: CASSSLAGSYEQYF
CDR3nt: TGCGCCAGCAGCTCTCTAGCGGGATCCTACGAGCAGTACTTC
j_gene: TRBJ2-7
d_gene: TRBD2
v_gene: TRBV5-1
abundance: -